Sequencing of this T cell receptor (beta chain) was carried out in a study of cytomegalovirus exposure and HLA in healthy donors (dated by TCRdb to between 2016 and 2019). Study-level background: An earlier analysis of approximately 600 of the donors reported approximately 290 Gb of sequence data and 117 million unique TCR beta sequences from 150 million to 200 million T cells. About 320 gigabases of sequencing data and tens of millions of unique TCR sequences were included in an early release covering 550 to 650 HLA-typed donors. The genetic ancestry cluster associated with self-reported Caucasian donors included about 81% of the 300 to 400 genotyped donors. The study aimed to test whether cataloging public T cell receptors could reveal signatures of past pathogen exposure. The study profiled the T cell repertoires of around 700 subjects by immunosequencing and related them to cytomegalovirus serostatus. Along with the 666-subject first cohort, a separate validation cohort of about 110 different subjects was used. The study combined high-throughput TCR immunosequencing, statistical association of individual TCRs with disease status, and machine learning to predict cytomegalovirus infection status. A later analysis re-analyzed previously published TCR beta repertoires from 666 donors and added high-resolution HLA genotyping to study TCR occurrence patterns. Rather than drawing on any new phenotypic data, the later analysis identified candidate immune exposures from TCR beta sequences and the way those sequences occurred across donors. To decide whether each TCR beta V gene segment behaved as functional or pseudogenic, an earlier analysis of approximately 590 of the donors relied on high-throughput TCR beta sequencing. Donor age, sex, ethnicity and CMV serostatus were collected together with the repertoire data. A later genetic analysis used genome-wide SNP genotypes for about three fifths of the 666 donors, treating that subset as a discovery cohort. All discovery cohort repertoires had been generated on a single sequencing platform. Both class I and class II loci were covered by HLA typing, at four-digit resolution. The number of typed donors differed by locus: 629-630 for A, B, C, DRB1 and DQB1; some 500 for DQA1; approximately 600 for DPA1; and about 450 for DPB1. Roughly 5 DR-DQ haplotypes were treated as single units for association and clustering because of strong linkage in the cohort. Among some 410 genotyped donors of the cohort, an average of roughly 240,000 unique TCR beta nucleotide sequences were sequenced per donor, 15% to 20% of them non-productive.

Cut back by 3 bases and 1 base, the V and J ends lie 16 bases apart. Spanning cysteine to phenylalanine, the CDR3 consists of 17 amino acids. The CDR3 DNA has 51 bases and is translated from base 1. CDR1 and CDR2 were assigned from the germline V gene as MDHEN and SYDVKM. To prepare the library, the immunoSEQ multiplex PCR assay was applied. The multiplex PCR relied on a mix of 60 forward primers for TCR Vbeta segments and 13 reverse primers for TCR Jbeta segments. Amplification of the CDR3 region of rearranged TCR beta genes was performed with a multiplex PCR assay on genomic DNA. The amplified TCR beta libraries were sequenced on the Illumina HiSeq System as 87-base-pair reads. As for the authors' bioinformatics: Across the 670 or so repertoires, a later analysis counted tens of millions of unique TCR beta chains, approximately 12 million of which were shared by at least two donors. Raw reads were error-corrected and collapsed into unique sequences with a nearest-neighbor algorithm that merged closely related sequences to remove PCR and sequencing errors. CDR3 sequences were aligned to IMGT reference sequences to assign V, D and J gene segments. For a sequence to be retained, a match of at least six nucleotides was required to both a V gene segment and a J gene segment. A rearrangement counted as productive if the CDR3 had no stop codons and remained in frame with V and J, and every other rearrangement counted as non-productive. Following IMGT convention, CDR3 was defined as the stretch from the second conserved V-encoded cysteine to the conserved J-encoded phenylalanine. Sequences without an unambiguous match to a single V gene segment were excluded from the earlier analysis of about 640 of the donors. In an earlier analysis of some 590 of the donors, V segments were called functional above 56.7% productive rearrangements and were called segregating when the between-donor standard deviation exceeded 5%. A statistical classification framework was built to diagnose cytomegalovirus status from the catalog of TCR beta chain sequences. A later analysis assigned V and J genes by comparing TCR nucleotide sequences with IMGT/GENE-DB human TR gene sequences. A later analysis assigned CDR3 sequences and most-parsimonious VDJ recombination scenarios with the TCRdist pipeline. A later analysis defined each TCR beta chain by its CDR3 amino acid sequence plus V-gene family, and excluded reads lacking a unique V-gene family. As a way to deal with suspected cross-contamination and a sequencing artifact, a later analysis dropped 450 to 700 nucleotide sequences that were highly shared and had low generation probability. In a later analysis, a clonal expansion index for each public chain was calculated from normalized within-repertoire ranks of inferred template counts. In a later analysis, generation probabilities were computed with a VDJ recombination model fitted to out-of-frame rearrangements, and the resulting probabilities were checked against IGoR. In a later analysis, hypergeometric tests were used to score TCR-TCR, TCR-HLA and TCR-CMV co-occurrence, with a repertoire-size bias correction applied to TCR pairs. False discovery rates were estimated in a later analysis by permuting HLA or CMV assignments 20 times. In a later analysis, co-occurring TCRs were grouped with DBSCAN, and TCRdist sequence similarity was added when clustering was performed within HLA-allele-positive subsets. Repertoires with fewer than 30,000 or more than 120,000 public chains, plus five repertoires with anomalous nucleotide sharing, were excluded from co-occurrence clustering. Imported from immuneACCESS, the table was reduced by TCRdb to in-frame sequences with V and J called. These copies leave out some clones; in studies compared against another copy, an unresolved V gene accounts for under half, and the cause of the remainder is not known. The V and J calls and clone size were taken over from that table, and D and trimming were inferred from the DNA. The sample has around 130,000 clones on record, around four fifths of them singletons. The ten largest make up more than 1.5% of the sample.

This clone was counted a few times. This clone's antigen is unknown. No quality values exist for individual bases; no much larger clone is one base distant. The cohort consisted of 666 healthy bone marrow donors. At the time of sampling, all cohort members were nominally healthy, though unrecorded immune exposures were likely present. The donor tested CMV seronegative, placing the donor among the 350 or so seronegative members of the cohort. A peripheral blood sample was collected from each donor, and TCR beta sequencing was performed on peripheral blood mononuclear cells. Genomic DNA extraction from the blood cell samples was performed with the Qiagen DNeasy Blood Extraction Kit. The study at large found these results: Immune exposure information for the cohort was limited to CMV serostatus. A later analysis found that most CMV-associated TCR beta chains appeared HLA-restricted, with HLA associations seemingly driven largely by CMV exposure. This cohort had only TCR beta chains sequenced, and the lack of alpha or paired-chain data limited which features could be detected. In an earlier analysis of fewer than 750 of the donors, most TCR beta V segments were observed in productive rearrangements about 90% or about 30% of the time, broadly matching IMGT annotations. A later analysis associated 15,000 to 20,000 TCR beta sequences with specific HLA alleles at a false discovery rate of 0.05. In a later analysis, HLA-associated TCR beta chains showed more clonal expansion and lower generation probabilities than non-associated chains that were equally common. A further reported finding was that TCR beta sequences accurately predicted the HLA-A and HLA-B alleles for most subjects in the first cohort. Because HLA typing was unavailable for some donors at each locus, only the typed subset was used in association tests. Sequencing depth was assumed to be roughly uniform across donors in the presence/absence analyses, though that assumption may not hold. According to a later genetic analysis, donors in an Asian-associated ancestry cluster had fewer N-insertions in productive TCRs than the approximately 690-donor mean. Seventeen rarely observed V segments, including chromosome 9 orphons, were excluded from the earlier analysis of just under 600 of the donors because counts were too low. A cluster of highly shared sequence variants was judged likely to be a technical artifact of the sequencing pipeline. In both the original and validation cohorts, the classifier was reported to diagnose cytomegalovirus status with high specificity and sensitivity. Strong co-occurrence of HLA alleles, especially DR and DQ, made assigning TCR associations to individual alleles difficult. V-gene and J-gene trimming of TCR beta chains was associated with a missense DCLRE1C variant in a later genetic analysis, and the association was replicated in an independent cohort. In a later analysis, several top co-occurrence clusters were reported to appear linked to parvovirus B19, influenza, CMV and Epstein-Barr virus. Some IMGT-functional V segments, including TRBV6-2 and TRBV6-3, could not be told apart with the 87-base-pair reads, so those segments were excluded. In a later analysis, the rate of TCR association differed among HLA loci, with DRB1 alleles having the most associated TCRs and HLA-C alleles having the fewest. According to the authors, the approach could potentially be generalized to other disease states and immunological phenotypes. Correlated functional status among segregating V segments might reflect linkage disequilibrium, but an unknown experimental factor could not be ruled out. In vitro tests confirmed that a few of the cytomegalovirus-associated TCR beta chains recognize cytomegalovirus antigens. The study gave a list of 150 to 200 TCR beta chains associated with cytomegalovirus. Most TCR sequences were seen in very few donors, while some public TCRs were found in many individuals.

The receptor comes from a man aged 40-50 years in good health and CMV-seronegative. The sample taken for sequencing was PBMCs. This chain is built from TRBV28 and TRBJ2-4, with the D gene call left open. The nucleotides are TGTGCCAGCAGTTTGCCGCAGCGAGCCCTGGCCAAAAACATTCAGTACTTC. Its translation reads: CASSLPQRALAKNIQYF.